The TCR beta chain under discussion was sequenced for a study of blood T cells in healthy people across ages. For the second PCR, which ran for about 7 to 11 cycles, a sample-barcoded 5' primer and a J-beta primer mix were used. TCRdb re-derived calls from the 5' RACE reads in MiXCR, one entry per CDR3 protein. Of about 780,000 distinct CDR3 sequences listed, 46% are singletons. Samples each yielded at least 5.5 micrograms of total RNA. On this clonotype: A much larger clonotype is one base distant, so this may be a read error.

The length of the CDR3 is 13 residues. The V and J ends lost 7 bases and 11 bases respectively, with 20 bases between them. Per germline, CDR1 ENHRY and CDR2 SYGVKD. This chain uses TRBV10-3 with TRBJ2-5; D is perhaps TRBD1 or TRBD2 (5 bases each). The material sequenced was blood. The source is a man older than 75 in good health. CDR3 amino acids: CAINAEGYNEQYF. Here the CDR3 DNA reads TGTGCCATCAATGCAGAGGGGTACAATGAGCAGTACTTC.